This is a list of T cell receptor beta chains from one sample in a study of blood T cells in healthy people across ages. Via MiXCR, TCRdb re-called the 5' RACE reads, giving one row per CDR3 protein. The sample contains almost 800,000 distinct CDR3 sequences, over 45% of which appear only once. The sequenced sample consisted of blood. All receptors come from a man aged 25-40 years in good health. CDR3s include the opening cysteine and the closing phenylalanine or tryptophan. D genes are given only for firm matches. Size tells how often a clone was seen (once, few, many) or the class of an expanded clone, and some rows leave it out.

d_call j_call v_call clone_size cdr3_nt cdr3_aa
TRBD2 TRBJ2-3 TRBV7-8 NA TGTGCCAGCAGCTTAGGGCTAGCGGGTAACACAGATACGCAGTATTTT CASSLGLAGNTDTQYF
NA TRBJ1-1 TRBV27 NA TGTGCCAGCCCTCAGACGGATGAAGCTTTCTTT CASPQTDEAFF
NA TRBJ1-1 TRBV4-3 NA TGCGCCAGCAGCCTGAGCCAGGCGACTGAAGCTTTCTTT CASSLSQATEAFF
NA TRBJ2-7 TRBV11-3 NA TGTGCCAGCAGCTCCTCCGGCCGCGAGCAGTACTTC CASSSSGREQYF
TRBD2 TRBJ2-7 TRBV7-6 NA TGTGCCAGCAGCGCCGGGACTAGCGGGAGTATCGGTGAGCAGTACTTC CASSAGTSGSIGEQYF
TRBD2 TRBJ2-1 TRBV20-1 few TGCAGTGCTACCGCCCGTTTAGCGGGAGAGGGCAATGAGCAGTTCTTC CSATARLAGEGNEQFF
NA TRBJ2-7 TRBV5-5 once TGTGCCAGCAGCTCGCGGGCTTGGACAGACTACGAGCAGTACTTC CASSSRAWTDYEQYF
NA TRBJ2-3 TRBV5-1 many TGTGCCAGCAGCTTTGGATCAGATACGCAGTATTTT CASSFGSDTQYF
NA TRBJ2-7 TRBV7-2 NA TGTGCCAGCAGCTTCCCCGGGGCCGACGAGCAGTACTTC CASSFPGADEQYF
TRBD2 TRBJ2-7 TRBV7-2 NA TGTGCCAGCAGCTTACGAACTAGCGGAACAATGGGGCGGGGTTACGAGCAGTACTTC CASSLRTSGTMGRGYEQYF
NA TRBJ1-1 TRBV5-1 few TGCGCCAGCAGCCGCTACAGGGCAACCACTGAAGCTTTCTTT CASSRYRATTEAFF
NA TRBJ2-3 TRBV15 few TGTGCCACCAGCAGAGGTCCGGGAGATACGCAGTATTTT CATSRGPGDTQYF
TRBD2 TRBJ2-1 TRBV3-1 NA TGTGCCAGCAGCTTCAGGCTAGCGGCTACGGAGCAGTTCTTC CASSFRLAATEQFF
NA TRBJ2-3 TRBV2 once TGTGCCAGCACAGCCACAGATACGCAGTATTTT CASTATDTQYF
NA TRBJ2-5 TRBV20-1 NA TGCAGTGCTAGAGATAGGCCCCTCGGACTCGGATACCAAGAGACCCAGTACTTC CSARDRPLGLGYQETQYF
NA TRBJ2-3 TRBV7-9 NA TGTGCCAGCATCACACGAGGGTCCGGGAAGACAGATACGCAGTATTTT CASITRGSGKTDTQYF
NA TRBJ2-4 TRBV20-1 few TGCAGTGTTACCCGGGACGGCAAAAACATTCAGTACTTC CSVTRDGKNIQYF
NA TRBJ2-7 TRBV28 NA TGTGCCAGCAGGCCTACTAGAATCCAGAACGAGCAGTACTTC CASRPTRIQNEQYF
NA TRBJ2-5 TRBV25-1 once TGTGCCAGCAATCAGAGGGGGTCTGAGACCCAGTACTTC CASNQRGSETQYF
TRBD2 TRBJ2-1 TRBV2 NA TGTGCCAGCAGTGAGTCTAGCGGGAGGATGTATGAGCAGTTCTTC CASSESSGRMYEQFF
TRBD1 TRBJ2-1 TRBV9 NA TGTGCCAGCAGCGTAGCTGGGACAGGGGCGAGTGGGGGGGGCCCGTGTCAGCAGTTCTTC CASSVAGTGASGGGPCQQFF
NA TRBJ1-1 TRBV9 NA TGTGCCAGCAGCGTAGAAACGGTGAACACTGAAGCTTTCTTT CASSVETVNTEAFF
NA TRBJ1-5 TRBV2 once TGTGCCAGCAGTGAAGAATGGGGCGGATTCGGGAATCAGCCCCAGCATTTT CASSEEWGGFGNQPQHF
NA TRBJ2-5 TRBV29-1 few TGCAGCGTGCCCGGGACCGAACTCCAAGAGACCCAGTACTTC CSVPGTELQETQYF
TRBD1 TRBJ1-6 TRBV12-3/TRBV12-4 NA TGTGCCAGCAGCCCTCGACAGGGGGACTCTAATTCACCCCTCCACTTT CASSPRQGDSNSPLHF
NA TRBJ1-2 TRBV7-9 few TGTGCCAGCAGCCAGTGGGAAGGCTATGGCTACACCTTC CASSQWEGYGYTF
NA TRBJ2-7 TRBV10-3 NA TGTGCCATCAGTGACGGCAGACTCTACGAGCAGTACTTC CAISDGRLYEQYF